The entry below describes one T cell receptor beta chain. The source of the sample is a study of T cell changes during pregnancy in multiple sclerosis. Data came from immunoSEQ multiplex PCR; TCRdb stores just in-frame clones and leaves some out. The sample lists 20,000 to 30,000 clones; 89% were seen once. This sample comprised CD8+ T cells from peripheral blood mononuclear cells, obtained in the second trimester of pregnancy. The sequence was collected from a female donor with multiple sclerosis, enrolled in a pregnancy study.

CDR3 DNA sequence: TGTGCCAGCAGCGCGACAGGGGTCGCAGATACGCAGTATTTT. This gives the protein CASSATGVADTQYF. The genes are TRBV9 and TRBJ2-3; TRBD1 agrees at 8 bases. The CDR3 totals 14 residues. Unmatched junction bases numbered 4, after V lost 3 bases and J lost 4 bases. Germline V gene sequence: CDR1 SGDLS, CDR2 YYNGEE.